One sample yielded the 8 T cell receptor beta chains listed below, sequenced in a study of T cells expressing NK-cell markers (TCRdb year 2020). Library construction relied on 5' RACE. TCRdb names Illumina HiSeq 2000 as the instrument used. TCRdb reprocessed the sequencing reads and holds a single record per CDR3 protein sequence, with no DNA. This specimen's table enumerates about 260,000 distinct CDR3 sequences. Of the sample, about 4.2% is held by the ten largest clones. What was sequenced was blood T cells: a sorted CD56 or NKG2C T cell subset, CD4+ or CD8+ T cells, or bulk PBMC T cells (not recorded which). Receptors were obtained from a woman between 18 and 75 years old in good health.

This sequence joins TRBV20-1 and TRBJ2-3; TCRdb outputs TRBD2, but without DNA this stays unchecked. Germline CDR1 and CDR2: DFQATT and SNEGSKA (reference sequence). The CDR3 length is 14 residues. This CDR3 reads CSASHRRGTDTQYF.

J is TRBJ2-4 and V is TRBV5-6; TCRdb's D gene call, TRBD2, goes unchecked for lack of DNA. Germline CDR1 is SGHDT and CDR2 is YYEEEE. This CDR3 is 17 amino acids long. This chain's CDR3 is CASSSGLAGGTKNIQYF. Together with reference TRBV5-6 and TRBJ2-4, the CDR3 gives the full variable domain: DAGVTQSPTHLIKTRGQQVTLRCSPKSGHDTVSWYQQALGQGPQFIFQYYEEEERQRGNFPDRFSGHQFPNYSSELNVNALLLGDSALYLCASSSGLAGGTKNIQYFGAGTRLSVL.

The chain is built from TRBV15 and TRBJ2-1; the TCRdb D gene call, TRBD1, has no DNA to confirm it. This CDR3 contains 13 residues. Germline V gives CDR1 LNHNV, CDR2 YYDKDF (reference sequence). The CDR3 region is CATSSEGATEQFF.

The CDR3 loop reads CSASAGNSNQPQHF. V gene TRBV20-1 combines with J gene TRBJ1-5. This CDR3 spans 14 amino acids. Germline V lookup: CDR1 DFQATT, CDR2 SNEGSKA (reference sequence).

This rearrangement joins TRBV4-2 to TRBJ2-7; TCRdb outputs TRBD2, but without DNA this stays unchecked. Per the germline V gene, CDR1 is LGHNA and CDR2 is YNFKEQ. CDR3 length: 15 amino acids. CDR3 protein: CASSQEGTIPSEQYF.

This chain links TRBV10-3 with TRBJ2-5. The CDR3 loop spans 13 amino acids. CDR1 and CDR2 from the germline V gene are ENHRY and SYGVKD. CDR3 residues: CAISELSSETQYF.

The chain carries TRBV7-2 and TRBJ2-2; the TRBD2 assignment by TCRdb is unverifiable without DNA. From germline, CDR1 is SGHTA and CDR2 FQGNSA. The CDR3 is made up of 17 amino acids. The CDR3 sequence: CASSLQGLAGGTGELFF. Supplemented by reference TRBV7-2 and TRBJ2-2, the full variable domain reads GAGVSQSPSNKVTEKGKDVELRCDPISGHTALYWYRQSLGQGLEFLIYFQGNSAPDKSGLPSDRFSAERTGGSVSTLTIQRTQQEDSAVYLCASSLQGLAGGTGELFFGEGSRLTVL.

The CDR3 here is CASSQPAGGIGGELFF. The V gene is TRBV4-3, the J gene TRBJ2-2; TCRdb's D call, TRBD2, is unchecked because there is no DNA. The CDR3 has 16 residues. Germline-derived CDR1 and CDR2 are LGHNA and YSLEER.